This passage covers 6 T cell receptor beta chains from one sample sequenced in a study of T cell clonotyping in hematopoietic cell transplantation. Profiled with immunoSEQ multiplex PCR; TCRdb holds only in-frame clones, not every one. The sample contains 70,000 or so clones, about 94% of which appear only once. The sequencing sample was made of peripheral blood mononuclear cells. The receptors derive from a man aged 50 to 59 in good health. Some clones in this sample may be carry-over from other donors' samples.

The chain joins TRBV14 to TRBJ2-7, with a tentative D call TRBD1 (6 bases). The CDR3 spans 16 residues. The ends were cut back, 3 bases at V and 0 bases at J, with 15 bases in the middle. Germline values: CDR1 SGHDN, CDR2 FVKESK. CDR3: CASSHSTLTGSYEQYF. The CDR3 region has the DNA TGTGCCAGCAGCCACTCGACCTTGACAGGCTCCTACGAGCAGTACTTC.

The chain recombines TRBV28 with TRBJ1-2; D may be TRBD1 (6 bases). The CDR3 has 14 amino acids. Trimming left V 8 bases short and J 0 bases short, with 13 bases between. Germline V gene data show CDR1 as MDHEN and CDR2 as SYDVKM. The CDR3 here is CASATYRANYGYTF. The CDR3 nucleotides are TGTGCCAGCGCTACATACAGGGCTAACTATGGCTACACCTTC.

This chain joins TRBV19 and TRBJ1-2; D perhaps matches TRBD1 (6 bases). CDR1 is LNHDA and CDR2 is SQIVND in the germline V gene (reference sequence). CDR3 length: 13 amino acids. V was trimmed by 6 bases and J by 2 bases, leaving 10 bases between them. DNA for the CDR3: TGTGCCAGTAGCCGGACAGCAAACTATGGCTACACCTTC. As protein: CASSRTANYGYTF.

The CDR3, as DNA: TGTGCCAGCAGTTTAAGTTTGGCAGGGTGGTCACCCCTCCACTTT. This codes for CASSLSLAGWSPLHF. V gene TRBV27 combines with J gene TRBJ1-6; the D gene is possibly TRBD1 (5 bases). The germline V gene has CDR1 MNHEY and CDR2 SMNVEV (reference sequence). V lost 2 bases and J 10 bases, leaving 15 bases between the germline ends. The CDR3 spans 15 residues.

The chain couples TRBV25-1 to TRBJ2-5; 9 nucleotides align to TRBD1. V was clipped by 6 bases and J by 4 bases; unmatched bases: 9. The CDR3 totals 15 residues. Germline CDR1 reads MGHDK; CDR2 reads SYGVNS. DNA of the CDR3: TGTGCCAGCAGGTCCACCGGGACAGGGCGAGAGACCCAGTACTTC. Translating it yields CASRSTGTGRETQYF. Using reference TRBV25-1 and TRBJ2-5 for the parts outside the CDR3, the full variable domain is EADIYQTPRYLVIGTGKKITLECSQTMGHDKMYWYQQDPGMELHLIHYSYGVNSTEKGDLSSESTVSRIRTEHFPLTLESARPSHTSQYLCASRSTGTGRETQYFGPGTRLLVL.

The chain links TRBV10-1 to TRBJ1-5; D gene ambiguous. CDR1 WNHNN and CDR2 SYGVQD come from the germline V gene (reference sequence). The V end lost 6 bases, the J end lost 5 bases, and 5 bases lay between the germline ends. This CDR3 contains 11 residues. CDR3 DNA: TGCGCCAGCAGGGCTGATCAGCCCCAGCATTTT. Its protein product is CASRADQPQHF.